This T cell receptor beta chain came from a study of cytomegalovirus exposure and HLA in healthy donors. Primers included in the PCR were 60 Vbeta and 13 Jbeta primers. Profiling relied on immunoSEQ multiplex PCR, and the TCRdb table lists in-frame clones only, not all of them. The sample has about 60,000 clones, 70% to 75% seen once. V trimming: 4 bases; J trimming: 1 base; junction bases outside the gene matches: 12. The CDR3 spans 18 residues. The germline CDR1 and CDR2 sequences are SGHTA and FQGNSA. Sequencing was performed on PBMCs. V gene TRBV7-2 combines with J gene TRBJ1-5; 8 nucleotides line up with TRBD1. The clonotype comes from a man between 40 and 49 years old in good health and CMV-seropositive. DNA of the CDR3: TGTGCCAGCAGCTACACGGGACAGGCCTTCGGGAGCAATCAGCCCCAGCATTTT. Residues: CASSYTGQAFGSNQPQHF.